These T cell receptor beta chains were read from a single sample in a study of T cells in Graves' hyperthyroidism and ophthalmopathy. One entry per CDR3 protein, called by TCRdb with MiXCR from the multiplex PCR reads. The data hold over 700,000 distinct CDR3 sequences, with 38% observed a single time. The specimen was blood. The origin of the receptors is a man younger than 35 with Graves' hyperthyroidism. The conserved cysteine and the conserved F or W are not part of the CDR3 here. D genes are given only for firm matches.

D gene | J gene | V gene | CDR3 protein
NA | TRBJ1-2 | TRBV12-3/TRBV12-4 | ASSPRPGSGYT
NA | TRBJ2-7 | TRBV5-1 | ASSPGRQGFSYEQY
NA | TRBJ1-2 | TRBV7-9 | ASSPNRDNYGYT
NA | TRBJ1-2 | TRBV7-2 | ASSLAGSGGYT
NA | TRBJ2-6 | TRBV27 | ASSLLQGGGANVLT
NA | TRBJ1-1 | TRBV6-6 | ASSSVAAEAF
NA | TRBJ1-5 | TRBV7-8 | ASSPRAGGGNQPQH
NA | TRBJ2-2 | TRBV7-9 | ASSHAQARGGELF
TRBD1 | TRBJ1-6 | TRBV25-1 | ASRLTGSNSPLH
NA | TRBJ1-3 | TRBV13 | ASSFDITGNTIY
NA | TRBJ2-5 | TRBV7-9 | ASSKRPAGETQY